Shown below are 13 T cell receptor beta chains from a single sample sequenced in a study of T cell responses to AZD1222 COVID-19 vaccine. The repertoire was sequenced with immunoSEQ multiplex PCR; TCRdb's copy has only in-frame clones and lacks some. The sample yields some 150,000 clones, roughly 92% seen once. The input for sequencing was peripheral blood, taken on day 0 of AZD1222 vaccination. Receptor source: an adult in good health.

The CDR3 coding sequence is TGTGCCAGCAGCCAAGATTCGGACAGGGGACAGCCCCAGCATTTT. Residues: CASSQDSDRGQPQHF. The chain recombines TRBV3-1 (or the pseudogene TRBV3-2) with TRBJ1-5; 9 positions match TRBD1. This CDR3 spans 15 amino acids. V dropped 0 bases and J dropped 7; count of bases not matched to a gene: 4. CDR1 LGHDT and CDR2 YNNKEL come from the germline V gene (reference sequence).

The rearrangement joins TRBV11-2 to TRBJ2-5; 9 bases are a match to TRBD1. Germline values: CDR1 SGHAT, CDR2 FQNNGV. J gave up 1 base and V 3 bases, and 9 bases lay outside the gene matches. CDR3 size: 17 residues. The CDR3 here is CASSFGTGNIIQETQYF. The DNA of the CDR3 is TGTGCCAGCAGCTTCGGGACAGGGAATATTATCCAAGAGACCCAGTACTTC.

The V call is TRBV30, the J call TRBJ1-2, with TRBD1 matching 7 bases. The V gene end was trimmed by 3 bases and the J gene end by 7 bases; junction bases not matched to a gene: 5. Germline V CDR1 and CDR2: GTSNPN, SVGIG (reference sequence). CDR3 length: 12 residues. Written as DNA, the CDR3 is TGTGCCTGGAGCGCGACAGGGTCTGGCTACACCTTC. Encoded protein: CAWSATGSGYTF.

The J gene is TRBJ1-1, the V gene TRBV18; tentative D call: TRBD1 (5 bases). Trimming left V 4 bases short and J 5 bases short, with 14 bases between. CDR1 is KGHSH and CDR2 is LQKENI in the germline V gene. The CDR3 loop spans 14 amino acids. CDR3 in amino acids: CASSLGQGGTEAFF. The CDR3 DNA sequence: TGTGCCAGCTCACTCGGCCAGGGTGGGACTGAAGCTTTCTTT.

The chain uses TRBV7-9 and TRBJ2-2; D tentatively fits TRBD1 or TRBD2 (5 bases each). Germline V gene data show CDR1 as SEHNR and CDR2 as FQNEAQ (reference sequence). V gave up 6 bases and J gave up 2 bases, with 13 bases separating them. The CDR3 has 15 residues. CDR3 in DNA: TGTGCCAGCAGTCATCGGGACCGAAACACCGGGGAGCTGTTTTTT. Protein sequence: CASSHRDRNTGELFF.

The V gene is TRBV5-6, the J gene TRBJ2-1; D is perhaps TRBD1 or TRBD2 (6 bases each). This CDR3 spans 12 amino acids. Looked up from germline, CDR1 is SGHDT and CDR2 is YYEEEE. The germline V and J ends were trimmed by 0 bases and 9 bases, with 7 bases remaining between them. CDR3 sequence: CASSLEGGEQFF. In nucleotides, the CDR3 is TGTGCCAGCAGCTTGGAGGGGGGTGAGCAGTTCTTC.

The CDR3 sequence is CASSLPRRTEAFF. CDR3 nucleotides: TGTGCCAGCAGTTTACCCCGACGCACTGAAGCTTTCTTT. The genes are TRBV28 and TRBJ1-1, with D uncertain. The CDR3 spans 13 residues. Germline CDR1 is MDHEN and CDR2 is SYDVKM. Trimming took off 2 bases at V and 4 bases at J, with 8 bases between the two ends.

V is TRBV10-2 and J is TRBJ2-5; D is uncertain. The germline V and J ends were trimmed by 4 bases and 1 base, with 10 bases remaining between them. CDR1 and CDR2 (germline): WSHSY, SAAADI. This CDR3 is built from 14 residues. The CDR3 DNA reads TGCGCCAGCAGTGGAGGTGAGGCCCAAGAGACCCAGTACTTC. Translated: CASSGGEAQETQYF.

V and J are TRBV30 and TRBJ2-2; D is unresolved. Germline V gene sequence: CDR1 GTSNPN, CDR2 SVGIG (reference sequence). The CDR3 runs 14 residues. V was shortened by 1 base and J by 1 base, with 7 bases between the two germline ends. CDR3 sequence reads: CAWSDPENTGELFF. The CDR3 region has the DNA TGTGCCTGGAGTGACCCAGAGAACACCGGGGAGCTGTTTTTT.

CDR3 protein: CAISGGTGGRDYGYTF. CDR3 nucleotides: TGTGCCATCAGTGGCGGGACAGGGGGGCGGGACTATGGCTACACCTTC. V and J are TRBV10-3 and TRBJ1-2; TRBD1 agrees at 11 bases. V lost 4 bases and J lost 3; bases outside the gene matches: 7. Germline V gene data show CDR1 as ENHRY and CDR2 as SYGVKD. The CDR3 is 16 amino acids.

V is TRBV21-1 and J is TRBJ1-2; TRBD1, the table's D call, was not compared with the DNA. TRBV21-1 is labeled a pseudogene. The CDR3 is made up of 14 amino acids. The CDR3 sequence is CASSKGQGDYGYTF. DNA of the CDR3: TGTGCCAGCAGCAAGGGACAGGGGGACTATGGCTACACCTTC.

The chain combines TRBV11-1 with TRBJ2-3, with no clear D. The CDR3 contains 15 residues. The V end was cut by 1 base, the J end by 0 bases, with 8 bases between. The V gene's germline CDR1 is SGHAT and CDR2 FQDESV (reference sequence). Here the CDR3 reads CASSLGVASTDTQYF. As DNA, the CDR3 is TGTGCCAGCAGCTTAGGAGTAGCTAGCACAGATACGCAGTATTTT.

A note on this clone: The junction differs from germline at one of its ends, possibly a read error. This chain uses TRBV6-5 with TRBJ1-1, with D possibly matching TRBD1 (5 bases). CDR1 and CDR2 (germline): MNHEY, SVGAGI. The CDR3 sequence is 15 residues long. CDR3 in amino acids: CASNYRSNPNTEAFF. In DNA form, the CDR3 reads TGTGCCAGCAATTACAGGTCAAACCCGAACACTGAAGCTTTCTTT.